Below are 11 T cell receptor beta chains sequenced from a single sample in a study of Graves' ophthalmopathy and Graves' hyperthyroidism (dated by TCRdb to 2016 to 2019). The listed sequencing device is Illumina HiSeq 2000. For repertoire sequencing, the TCR beta CDR3 regions were amplified from RNA transcripts. A first-round RT-PCR used HTBI primers with the Qiagen OneStep RT-PCR kit, followed by a second-round multiplex PCR, size selection and purification. The public reads were quality trimmed at Q25 with fastp and then assembled into clones with MiXCR by TCRdb, keeping productive beta chains. Each entry merges the rows of one CDR3 protein and shows their most common DNA and genes. Present in this sample are 300,000 to 400,000 distinct CDR3 sequences, about a sixth of which were seen just once. The biggest ten clones account for 9% to 15% of the sample. The specimen was peripheral blood. These receptors were collected from an adult man with Graves' ophthalmopathy.

This clonotype was recorded many times. V gene TRBV3-1 combines with J gene TRBJ2-7, with TRBD1 matching 9 bases. The germline V gene has CDR1 LGHDT and CDR2 YNNKEL (reference sequence). CDR3 size: 15 residues. V shed 5 bases, J shed 2 bases, and the junction held 7 bases outside the gene matches. CDR3 in amino acids: CASSAGQGRTYEQYF. CDR3 sequence (DNA): TGTGCCAGCAGCGCGGGACAGGGAAGGACCTACGAGCAGTACTTC.

This clonotype was detected only a few times. The rearrangement links TRBV6-5 to TRBJ1-1; D ambiguous. The V and J ends lost 10 bases and 1 base respectively, with 16 bases between them. The CDR3 covers 14 residues. In germline, CDR1 is MNHEY, CDR2 SVGAGI. CDR3 in amino acids: CATSYGRQNTEAFF. CDR3 DNA: TGTGCCACTAGTTACGGCAGGCAGAACACTGAAGCTTTCTTT.

This clonotype was seen repeatedly, ten times or more. V and J are TRBV5-1 and TRBJ1-1; 7 bases align to TRBD1. The V gene's germline CDR1 is SGHRS and CDR2 YFSETQ. After removal of 5 bases from V and 5 bases from J, the junction contained 9 bases not matched to a gene. The CDR3 is made up of 14 amino acids. The CDR3 region is CASRVYDRATEAFF. The CDR3 nucleotides read TGCGCCAGCAGAGTTTACGACAGGGCAACTGAAGCTTTCTTT. Filled out from reference TRBV5-1 and TRBJ1-1, the complete variable domain reads KAGVTQTPRYLIKTRGQQVTLSCSPISGHRSVSWYQQTPGQGLQFLFEYFSETQRNKGNFPGRFSGRQFSNSRSEMNVSTLELGDSALYLCASRVYDRATEAFFGQGTRLTVV.

In its sample, this clonotype was seen many times. J is TRBJ2-2 and V is TRBV30; possibly TRBD1 or TRBD2 for D (5 bases each). Germline CDR1 and CDR2: GTSNPN and SVGIG (reference sequence). The CDR3 runs to 16 residues. The ends were cut back, 1 base at V and 3 bases at J, with 15 bases in the middle. CDR3 bases: TGTGCCTGGAGTGATACAGGCCCCGGGGACACCGGGGAGCTGTTTTTT. This sequence encodes CAWSDTGPGDTGELFF.

This clonotype occurred a few times. The genes are TRBV11-2 and TRBJ2-2, with 8 bases aligning to TRBD2. This CDR3 contains 16 residues. Trimming at V came to 1 base and at J to 5 bases, leaving 6 bases not matched to a gene. CDR1 SGHAT and CDR2 FQNNGV come from the germline V gene. CDR3 sequence: CASSLVYGGGTGELFF. CDR3 coding DNA: TGTGCCAGCAGCTTAGTTTACGGGGGGGGTACCGGGGAGCTGTTTTTT.

This clonotype occurred many times. The chain recombines TRBV10-3 with TRBJ1-5; D gene uncertain. This CDR3 contains 15 residues. V dropped 0 bases and J dropped 0 bases, with 6 bases sitting between them. Germline CDR1 reads ENHRY; CDR2 reads SYGVKD. In DNA form, the CDR3 reads TGTGCCATCAGTGAGTCGAACCTTAGCAATCAGCCCCAGCATTTT. Translated: CAISESNLSNQPQHF.

Many counts were recorded for this clonotype. The CDR3 protein is CASSLRRGGEETQYF. CDR3 coding DNA: TGTGCCAGCAGCTTAAGGCGGGGGGGCGAAGAGACCCAGTACTTC. This rearrangement joins TRBV7-8 to TRBJ2-5; 9 bases map to TRBD2. Germline CDR1 reads SGHVS; CDR2 reads FQNEAQ. The CDR3 runs to 15 residues. V was pared by 2 bases and J by 3 bases, with 4 bases of the junction left unmatched.

At least ten counts were recorded for this clonotype. V and J are TRBV19 and TRBJ2-2; D possibly corresponds to TRBD1 (6 bases). This CDR3 spans 15 amino acids. V was cut by 5 bases and J by 3 bases, with 13 bases left in between. Germline CDR1 and CDR2: LNHDA and SQIVND (reference sequence). CDR3 DNA: TGTGCCAGTAGTTATCAGGGGATTGACACCGGGGAGCTGTTTTTT. Its protein is CASSYQGIDTGELFF.

This clonotype was counted ten times or more. The chain joins TRBV30 to TRBJ1-1; D call uncertain. The length of the CDR3 is 14 residues. Between the trimmed V and J ends, which lost 4 bases and 1 base, there was a span of 13 bases. From germline, CDR1 is GTSNPN and CDR2 SVGIG (reference sequence). In nucleotides, the CDR3 is TGTGCCTGGATCCTAGGACCGAGGAACACTGAAGCTTTCTTT. Its protein product is CAWILGPRNTEAFF.

Concerning this clonotype: One end of the junction is discordant with germline, which a read error may explain. The chain carries TRBV6-5 and TRBJ1-2, with TRBD1 as a possible D gene (5 bases). Germline-derived CDR1 and CDR2 are MNHEY and SVGAGI. The CDR3 has 13 residues. DNA for the CDR3: TGTGCCAGCAGTTGCTCGCTAGGGGATGGCTACAACTTC. It is translated as CASSCSLGDGYNF.

V is TRBV30 and J is TRBJ1-5; D unresolved. The CDR3 is made up of 13 amino acids. In germline, CDR1 is GTSNPN, CDR2 SVGIG (reference sequence). Trimming stripped 1 base from V and 3 bases from J, with 7 bases between. The DNA of the CDR3 is TGTGCCTGGAGTGAGAACCTCAATCAGCCCCAGCATTTT. It is translated as CAWSENLNQPQHF.